This passage covers 2 T cell receptor beta chains from one sample sequenced in a study of read filtering for tumor transcriptome and immune sequencing (dated by TCRdb to 2018 to 2020). These reads were obtained on an Illumina HiSeq 4000. The Immunoverse kit was used to build TCR libraries from about 430 ng RNA, with molecular barcoded adaptors covering alpha/delta and beta/gamma chains. TCRdb reran the public reads through fastp at Q25 and MiXCR, keeping productive beta chains. Every distinct CDR3 protein forms one entry, paired with its most common genes and DNA. This sample is represented by 100,000 to 150,000 distinct CDR3 sequences; 10% to 15% of them were singletons. The ten largest clones take up approximately 9.9% of the sample. Sequenced input: a population of CD138-negative cells sorted from bone marrow. Sample cell subset or site, as interpreted from the label and publication: bone marrow mononuclear cells depleted of CD138+ plasma/myeloma cells by negative magnetic selection. Receptors were obtained from a donor aged 40 or over with multiple myeloma.

In its sample, this clonotype was seen many times. This chain joins TRBV15 and TRBJ2-1; D gene ambiguous. The CDR3 loop spans 17 amino acids. Trimming pared 1 base from V and 0 bases from J, leaving 13 bases between. Germline loops: CDR1 LNHNV, CDR2 YYDKDF (reference sequence). The CDR3 is CATSRGGQASSYNEQFF. The CDR3 coding sequence is TGTGCCACCAGCAGAGGTGGGCAGGCGAGCTCCTACAATGAGCAGTTCTTC.

There are many counts of this clonotype. The chain has TRBV15 and TRBJ2-7; the D gene is possibly TRBD1 (6 bases). Trimming stripped 1 base from V and 6 bases from J, with 13 bases between. This CDR3 has 14 amino acids. Germline loops: CDR1 LNHNV, CDR2 YYDKDF (reference sequence). The CDR3 DNA reads as TGTGCCACCAGCAGAGTAAGGGGACAAGTCGAGCAGTACTTC. Its protein product is CATSRVRGQVEQYF.